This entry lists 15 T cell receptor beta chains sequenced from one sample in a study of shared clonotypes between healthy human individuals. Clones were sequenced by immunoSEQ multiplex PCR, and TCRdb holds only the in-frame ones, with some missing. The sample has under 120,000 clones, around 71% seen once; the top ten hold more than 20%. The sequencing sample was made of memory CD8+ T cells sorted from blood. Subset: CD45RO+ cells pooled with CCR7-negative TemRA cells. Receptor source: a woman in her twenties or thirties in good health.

CDR3 nucleotides: TGTGCCAGCCACGGACTAGCGGGAGGCACCGGGGAGCTGTTTTTT. Its protein is CASHGLAGGTGELFF. The chain joins TRBV19 to TRBJ2-2, with 14 positions matching TRBD2. The germline V gene encodes CDR1 LNHDA and CDR2 SQIVND (reference sequence). The trim removed 9 bases at V and 4 bases at J, leaving 4 bases unmatched. The CDR3 has 15 amino acids. Looking up the rest from reference TRBV19 and TRBJ2-2 gives the full variable domain: DGGITQSPKYLFRKEGQNVTLSCEQNLNHDAMYWYRQDPGQGLRLIYYSQIVNDFQKGDIAEGYSVSREKKESFPLTVTSAQKNPTAFYLCASHGLAGGTGELFFGEGSRLTVL.

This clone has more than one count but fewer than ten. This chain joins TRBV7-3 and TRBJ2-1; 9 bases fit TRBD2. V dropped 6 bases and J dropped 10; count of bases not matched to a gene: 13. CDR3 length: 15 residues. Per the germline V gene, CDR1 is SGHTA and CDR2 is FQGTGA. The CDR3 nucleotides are TGTGCCAGCAGTCCTAAGACTAGCGGAGTGGGGGAGCAGTTCTTC. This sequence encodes CASSPKTSGVGEQFF.

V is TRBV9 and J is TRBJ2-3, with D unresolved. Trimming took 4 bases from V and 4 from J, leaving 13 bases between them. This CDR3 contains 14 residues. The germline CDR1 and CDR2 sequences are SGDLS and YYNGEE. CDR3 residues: CASSPPIGSDTQYF. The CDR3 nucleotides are TGTGCCAGCAGCCCCCCTATAGGTTCAGATACGCAGTATTTT.

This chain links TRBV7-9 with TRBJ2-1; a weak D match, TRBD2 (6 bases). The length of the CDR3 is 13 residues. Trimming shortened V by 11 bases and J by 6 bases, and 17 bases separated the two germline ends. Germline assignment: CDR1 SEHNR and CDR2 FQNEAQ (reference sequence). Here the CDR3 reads CAQRAAGSNEQFF. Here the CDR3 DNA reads TGTGCCCAGCGGGCAGCTGGGTCCAATGAGCAGTTCTTC.

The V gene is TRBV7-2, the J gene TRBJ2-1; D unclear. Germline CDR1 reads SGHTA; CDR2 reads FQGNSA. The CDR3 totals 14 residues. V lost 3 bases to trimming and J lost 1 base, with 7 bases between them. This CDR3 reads CASSFLGSYNEQFF. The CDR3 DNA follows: TGTGCCAGCAGCTTCTTAGGGTCCTACAATGAGCAGTTCTTC.

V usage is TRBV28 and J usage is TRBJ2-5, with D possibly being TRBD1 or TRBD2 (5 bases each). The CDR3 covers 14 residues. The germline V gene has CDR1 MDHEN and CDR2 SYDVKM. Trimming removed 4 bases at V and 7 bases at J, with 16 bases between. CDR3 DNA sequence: TGTGCCAGCAGTTACCGGGACCGGAGTGGGACCCAGTACTTC. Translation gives CASSYRDRSGTQYF.

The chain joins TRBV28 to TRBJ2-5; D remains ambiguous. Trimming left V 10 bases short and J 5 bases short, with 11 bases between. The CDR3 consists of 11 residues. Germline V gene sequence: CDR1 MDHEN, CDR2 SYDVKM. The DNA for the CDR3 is TGTGCCAACCTTTCCGCGGAGACCCAGTACTTC. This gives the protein CANLSAETQYF.

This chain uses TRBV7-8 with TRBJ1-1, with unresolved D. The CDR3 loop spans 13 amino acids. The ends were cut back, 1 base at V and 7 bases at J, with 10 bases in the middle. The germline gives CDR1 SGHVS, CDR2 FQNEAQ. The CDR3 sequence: CASSLGGGGEAFF. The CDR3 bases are TGTGCCAGCAGCTTAGGGGGAGGCGGTGAAGCTTTCTTT.

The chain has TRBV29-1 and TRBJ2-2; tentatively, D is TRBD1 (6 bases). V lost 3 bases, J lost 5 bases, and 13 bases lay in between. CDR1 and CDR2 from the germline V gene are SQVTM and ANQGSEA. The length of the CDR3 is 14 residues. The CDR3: CSVERRGGTGELFF. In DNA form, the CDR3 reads TGCAGCGTTGAGCGCAGGGGTGGGACCGGGGAGCTGTTTTTT.

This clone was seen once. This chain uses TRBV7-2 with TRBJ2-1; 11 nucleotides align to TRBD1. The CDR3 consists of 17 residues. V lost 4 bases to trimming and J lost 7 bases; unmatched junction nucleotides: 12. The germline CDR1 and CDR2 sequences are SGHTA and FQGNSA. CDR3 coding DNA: TGTGCCAGCAGCTCGTACATAAGGACAGGGGGCGGGAATGAGCAGTTCTTC. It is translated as CASSSYIRTGGGNEQFF. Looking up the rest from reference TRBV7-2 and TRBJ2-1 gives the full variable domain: GAGVSQSPSNKVTEKGKDVELRCDPISGHTALYWYRQSLGQGLEFLIYFQGNSAPDKSGLPSDRFSAERTGGSVSTLTIQRTQQEDSAVYLCASSSYIRTGGGNEQFFGPGTRLTVL.

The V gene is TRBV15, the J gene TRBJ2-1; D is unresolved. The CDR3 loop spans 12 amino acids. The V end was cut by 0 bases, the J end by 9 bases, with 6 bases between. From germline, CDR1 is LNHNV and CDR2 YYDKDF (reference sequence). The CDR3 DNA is TGTGCCACCAGCAGAGAAGCCGCTGAGCAGTTCTTC. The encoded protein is CATSREAAEQFF.

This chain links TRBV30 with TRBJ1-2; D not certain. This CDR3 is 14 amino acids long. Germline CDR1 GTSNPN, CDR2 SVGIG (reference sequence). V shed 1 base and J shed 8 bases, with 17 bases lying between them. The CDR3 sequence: CAWSGTQESGGYTF. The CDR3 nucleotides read TGTGCCTGGAGTGGAACACAAGAATCGGGCGGCTACACCTTC. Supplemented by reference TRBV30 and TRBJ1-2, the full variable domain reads SQTIHQWPATLVQPVGSPLSLECTVEGTSNPNLYWYRQAAGRGLQLLFYSVGIGQISSEVPQNLSASRPQDRQFILSSKKLLLSDSGFYLCAWSGTQESGGYTFGSGTRLTVV.

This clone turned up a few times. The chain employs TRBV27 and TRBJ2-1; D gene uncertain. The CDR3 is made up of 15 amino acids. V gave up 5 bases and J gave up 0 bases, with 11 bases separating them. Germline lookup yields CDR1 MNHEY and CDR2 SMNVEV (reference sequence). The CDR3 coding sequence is TGTGCCAGCAGTCCTGTTAGGCTCTCCTACAATGAGCAGTTCTTC. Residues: CASSPVRLSYNEQFF.

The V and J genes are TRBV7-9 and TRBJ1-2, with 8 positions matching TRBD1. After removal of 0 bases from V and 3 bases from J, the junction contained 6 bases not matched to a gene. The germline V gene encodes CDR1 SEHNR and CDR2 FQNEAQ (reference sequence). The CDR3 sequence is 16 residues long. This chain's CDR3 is CASSLAPDRAHYGYTF. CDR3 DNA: TGTGCCAGCAGCTTAGCTCCGGACAGGGCTCACTATGGCTACACCTTC.

CDR3 in DNA: TGCGCCAGCAGTGAGAATACGGGACTGAACTACGAGCAGTACTTC. Its translation: CASSENTGLNYEQYF. The chain employs TRBV10-2 and TRBJ2-7, with D tentatively TRBD2 (6 bases). Trimming cost V 2 bases and J 3 bases, with 14 bases left between them. CDR3 size: 15 residues. The V gene's germline CDR1 is WSHSY and CDR2 SAAADI.